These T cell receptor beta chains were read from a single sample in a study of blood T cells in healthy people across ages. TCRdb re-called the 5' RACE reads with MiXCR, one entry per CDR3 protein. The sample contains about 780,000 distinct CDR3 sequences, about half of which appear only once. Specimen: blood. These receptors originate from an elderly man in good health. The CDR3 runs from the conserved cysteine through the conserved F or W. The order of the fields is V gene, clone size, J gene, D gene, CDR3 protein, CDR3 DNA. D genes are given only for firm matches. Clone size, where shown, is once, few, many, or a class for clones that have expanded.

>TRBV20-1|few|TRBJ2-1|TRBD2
CSARDFGGRPTFF
TGCAGTGCTAGAGATTTTGGCGGGAGGCCCACGTTCTTC
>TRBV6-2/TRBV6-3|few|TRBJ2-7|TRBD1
CASSHNKGQGITYEQYF
TGTGCCAGCAGCCACAACAAAGGACAGGGGATAACCTACGAGCAGTACTTC
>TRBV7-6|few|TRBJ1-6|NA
CASSLEGRDNSPLHF
TGTGCCAGCAGCTTGGAAGGACGGGATAATTCACCCCTCCACTTT
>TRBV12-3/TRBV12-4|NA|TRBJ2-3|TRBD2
CASSLAGGVPDTQYF
TGTGCCAGCAGTCTCGCGGGGGGGGTCCCAGATACGCAGTATTTT
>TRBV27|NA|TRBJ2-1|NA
CVSSLERTYNEQFF
TGTGTCAGCAGTTTGGAGCGAACCTACAATGAGCAGTTCTTC
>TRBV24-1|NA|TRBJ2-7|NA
CATSDQTSVTYEQYF
TGTGCCACCAGTGATCAAACCTCTGTGACCTACGAGCAGTACTTC
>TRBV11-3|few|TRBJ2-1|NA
CASSPDVYNEQFF
TGTGCCAGCAGCCCGGATGTGTACAATGAGCAGTTCTTC
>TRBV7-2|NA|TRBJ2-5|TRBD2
CASTLTGGYNEQYF
TGTGCCAGCACCCTAACGGGAGGATACAATGAGCAGTACTTC
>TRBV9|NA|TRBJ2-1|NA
CASSVEWDEQFF
TGTGCCAGCAGCGTAGAATGGGATGAGCAGTTCTTC
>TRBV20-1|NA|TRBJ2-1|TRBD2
CSARPGTSGANSYNEQFF
TGCAGTGCTAGACCCGGGACTAGCGGGGCCAACTCCTACAATGAGCAGTTTTTC
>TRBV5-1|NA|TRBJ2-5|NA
CASSLFRRGETQYF
TGCGCCAGCAGCTTGTTTCGCAGAGGGGAGACCCAGTACTTC
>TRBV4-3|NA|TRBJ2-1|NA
CASSGDSYWDEQFF
TGCGCCAGCAGCGGGGACTCGTACTGGGATGAGCAGTTCTTC
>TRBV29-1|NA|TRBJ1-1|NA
CSVDEPNTEAFF
TGCAGCGTGGATGAGCCGAACACTGAAGCTTTCTTT
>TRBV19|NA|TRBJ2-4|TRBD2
CASSIVGAGEQYF
TGTGCCAGTAGTATTGTTGGGGCGGGAGAGCAGTACTTC
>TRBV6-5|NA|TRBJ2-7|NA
CASRPQGIYEQYF
TGTGCCAGCAGGCCTCAGGGAATCTACGAGCAGTACTTC
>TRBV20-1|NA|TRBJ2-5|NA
CIARGSGQETQYF
TGCATCGCTAGAGGCTCGGGGCAAGAGACCCAGTACTTC
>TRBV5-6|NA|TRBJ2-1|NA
CASSLGGAGDNEQFF
TGTGCCAGCAGCTTGGGGGGGGCCGGGGACAATGAGCAGTTCTTC
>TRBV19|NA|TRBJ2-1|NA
CASSDTSSAYNEQFF
TGTGCCAGTAGCGATACTAGCTCTGCCTACAATGAGCAGTTCTTC
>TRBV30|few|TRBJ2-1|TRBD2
CAWRRSGRAIDEQFF
TGTGCCTGGAGGCGAAGCGGGAGGGCCATTGATGAGCAGTTCTTC
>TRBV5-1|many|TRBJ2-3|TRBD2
CASSFSGNTDTQYF
TGTGCCAGCAGTTTTAGCGGGAACACAGATACGCAGTATTTT
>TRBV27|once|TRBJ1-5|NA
CANSRGGFNQPQHF
TGTGCCAACAGTCGGGGGGGTTTCAATCAGCCCCAGCATTTT
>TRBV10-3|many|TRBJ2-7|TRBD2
CAISERAGAYEQYF
TGTGCCATCAGTGAGAGGGCGGGGGCCTACGAGCAGTACTTC
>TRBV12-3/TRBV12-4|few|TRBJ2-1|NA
CASSFRGRYVEQFF
TGTGCCAGCAGTTTCCGAGGTCGGTACGTTGAGCAGTTCTTC
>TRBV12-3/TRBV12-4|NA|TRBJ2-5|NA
CANSLHRLGGETQYF
TGTGCCAACAGTCTCCACCGATTGGGAGGAGAGACCCAGTACTTC
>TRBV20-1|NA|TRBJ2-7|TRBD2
CSARDLGGDSYEQYF
TGCAGTGCTAGAGATCTGGGGGGGGACTCCTACGAGCAGTACTTC
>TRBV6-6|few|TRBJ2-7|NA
CASRTGQGGYEQYF
TGTGCCAGCAGGACGGGGCAGGGTGGATACGAGCAGTACTTC
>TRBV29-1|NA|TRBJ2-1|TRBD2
CSVATSGDNEQFF
TGCAGCGTTGCTACTAGCGGGGACAATGAGCAGTTCTTC